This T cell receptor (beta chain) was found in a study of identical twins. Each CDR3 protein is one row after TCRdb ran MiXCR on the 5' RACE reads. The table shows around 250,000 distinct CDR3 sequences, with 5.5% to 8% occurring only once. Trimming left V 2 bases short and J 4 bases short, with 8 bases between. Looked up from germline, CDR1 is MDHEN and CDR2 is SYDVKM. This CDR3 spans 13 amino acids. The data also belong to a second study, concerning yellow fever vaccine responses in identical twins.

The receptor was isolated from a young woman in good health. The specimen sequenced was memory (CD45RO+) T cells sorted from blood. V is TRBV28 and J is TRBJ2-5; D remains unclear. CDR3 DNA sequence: TGTGCCAGCAGTTTAGCGCAGAGAGAGACCCAGTACTTC. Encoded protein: CASSLAQRETQYF.